Presented here are 2 T cell receptor beta chains from one specimen sequenced in a study of CD4 and CD8 cells across lung adenocarcinoma regions. A single record per CDR3 protein comes from TCRdb applying MiXCR to the PCR reads. The table includes 20,000 to 25,000 distinct CDR3 sequences, about 50% detected once. What was sequenced was CD8+ T cells from the center of a lung tumor. The receptor source for this set is a female donor with lung adenocarcinoma. The CD4 and CD8 labels of this study may be unreliable.

This clonotype was seen only a few times. V usage is TRBV10-1 and J usage is TRBJ2-5, with 8 bases matching TRBD2. Germline CDR1 reads WNHNN; CDR2 reads SYGVQD (reference sequence). The CDR3 length is 14 residues. The trim removed 7 bases at V and 3 bases at J, leaving 7 bases unmatched. The chain's CDR3 is CASMKRELKETQYF. CDR3 coding DNA: TGCGCCAGCATGAAGCGGGAGCTTAAAGAGACCCAGTACTTC.

The chain joins TRBV10-3 to TRBJ2-1, with D possibly being TRBD1 (5 bases). The CDR3 consists of 14 residues. CDR1 is ENHRY and CDR2 is SYGVKD in the germline V gene. V was trimmed by 11 bases and J by 4 bases, leaving 18 bases between them. The CDR3 nucleotides read TGTGCCTCGAAAGGGGTGGAAGGTTACAATGAGCAGTTCTTC. Translation gives CASKGVEGYNEQFF.